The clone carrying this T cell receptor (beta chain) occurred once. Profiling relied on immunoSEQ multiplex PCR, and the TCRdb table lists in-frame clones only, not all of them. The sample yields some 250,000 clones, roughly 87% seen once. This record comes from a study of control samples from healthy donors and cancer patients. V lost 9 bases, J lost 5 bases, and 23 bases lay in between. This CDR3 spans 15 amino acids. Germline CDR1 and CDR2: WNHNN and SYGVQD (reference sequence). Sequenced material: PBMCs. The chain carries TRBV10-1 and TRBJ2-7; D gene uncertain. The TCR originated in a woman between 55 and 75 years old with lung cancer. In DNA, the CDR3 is TGCGCCAGGTGCGGATGCCATCGCCGTCTCAACGAGCAGTACTTC. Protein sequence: CARCGCHRRLNEQYF.